This record looks at one TCR beta chain sequence and its context. This clone has only one observation. This clone's antigen is unknown. Within one base of it there is no much larger clone, and no base qualities were kept. The sample originates from a study of cytomegalovirus exposure and HLA in healthy donors (dated by TCRdb to between 2016 and 2019). Describing the broader study: In an earlier analysis of some 610 of the donors, approximately 260 Gb of sequence data and 117 million unique TCR beta sequences from 150 million to 200 million T cells were reported. Class I and class II HLA loci were covered by the typing at four-digit resolution. In an earlier analysis of around 540 of the donors, high-throughput TCR beta sequencing was used to judge whether each TCR beta V gene segment behaved as functional or pseudogenic. Every discovery cohort repertoire had been produced on one sequencing platform. Rather than drawing on any new phenotypic data, the later analysis identified candidate immune exposures from TCR beta sequences and the way those sequences occurred across donors. A later genetic analysis took genome-wide SNP genotypes for about three fifths of the 666 donors and used that subset as a discovery cohort. Among the approximately 400 genotyped donors, about 85% belonged to the genetic ancestry cluster associated with self-reported Caucasian donors. To study patterns of TCR occurrence, a later analysis re-analyzed previously published TCR beta repertoires from around 660 donors and added high-resolution HLA genotyping. Using immunosequencing, the study profiled T cell repertoires from approximately 700 subjects and related those repertoires to cytomegalovirus serostatus. High-throughput TCR immunosequencing, statistical association of individual TCRs with disease status, and machine learning were combined to predict cytomegalovirus infection status. Four or five DR-DQ haplotypes were treated as single units for association and clustering because of strong linkage in the cohort. The study aimed to test whether cataloging public T cell receptors could reveal signatures of past pathogen exposure. On average, over 200,000 unique TCR beta nucleotide sequences were sequenced per donor among a few hundred genotyped donors of the cohort, with 15% to 20% of those sequences being non-productive. An early release that covered roughly 600 HLA-typed donors contained approximately 290 gigabases of sequencing data and some 87 million unique TCR sequences. Donor age, sex, ethnicity and CMV serostatus were compiled alongside the repertoire data. The number of typed donors differed by locus: roughly 629-640 for A, B, C, DRB1 and DQB1; 500 to 550 for DQA1; over 600 for DPA1; and approximately 450 for DPB1. Along with the roughly 670-subject first cohort, a separate validation cohort of about 110 different subjects was used.

Libraries came from the immunoSEQ multiplex PCR assay. A mixture of 60 forward primers for TCR Vbeta segments and 13 reverse primers for TCR Jbeta segments was used in the multiplex PCR. A multiplex PCR assay on genomic DNA amplified the CDR3 region of rearranged TCR beta genes. The Illumina HiSeq System was used to sequence the amplified TCR beta libraries as 87-base-pair reads. Concerning the study's data processing: In a later analysis, roughly 80 million unique TCR beta chains were counted across the roughly 610 repertoires, and about 9.9 million of these chains were shared by at least two donors. Raw reads were error-corrected and collapsed into unique sequences with a nearest-neighbor algorithm that merged closely related sequences to remove PCR and sequencing errors. Alignment of CDR3 sequences to IMGT reference sequences was used to assign V, D and J gene segments. Each retained sequence needed at least a six-nucleotide match to both a V gene segment and a J gene segment. Rearrangements were called productive when the CDR3 lacked stop codons and stayed in frame with V and J; all others were non-productive. Following IMGT convention, CDR3 was defined as the stretch from the second conserved V-encoded cysteine to the conserved J-encoded phenylalanine. The earlier analysis of fewer than 700 of the donors excluded sequences that lacked an unambiguous match to a single V gene segment. An earlier analysis of 587 of the donors called V segments functional above 56.7% productive rearrangements and segregating when the between-donor standard deviation exceeded 5%. To diagnose cytomegalovirus status from the catalog of TCR beta chain sequences, a statistical classification framework was built. In a later analysis, V and J genes were assigned by comparing TCR nucleotide sequences against IMGT/GENE-DB human TR gene sequences. Using the TCRdist pipeline, a later analysis assigned CDR3 sequences along with most-parsimonious VDJ recombination scenarios. In a later analysis, each TCR beta chain was defined by its CDR3 amino acid sequence together with its V-gene family, and reads without a unique V-gene family were excluded. In a later analysis, approximately 640 highly shared, low-generation-probability nucleotide sequences were removed to address suspected cross-contamination and a sequencing artifact. A later analysis calculated a clonal expansion index for each public chain from normalized within-repertoire ranks of inferred template counts. In a later analysis, generation probabilities were computed with a VDJ recombination model fitted to out-of-frame rearrangements, and the resulting probabilities were checked against IGoR. Hypergeometric tests were used in a later analysis to score TCR-TCR, TCR-HLA and TCR-CMV co-occurrence, with a repertoire-size bias correction applied to the TCR pairs. In a later analysis, false discovery rates were estimated by permuting HLA or CMV assignments 20 times. In a later analysis, co-occurring TCRs were grouped using DBSCAN, with TCRdist sequence similarity added in when clustering inside HLA-allele-positive subsets. Repertoires with fewer than 30,000 or more than 120,000 public chains were left out of co-occurrence clustering, as were four to six repertoires with anomalous nucleotide sharing. The immuneACCESS repertoire file appears here via TCRdb, limited to in-frame rearrangements. These files lack a portion of the clones; in checked studies, under half of the deficit traces to unresolved V genes, and the cause of the others is not known. V, J and clone size reflect that table, while D and trimming were determined from the DNA. The sample profile shows fewer than 200,000 clones; 82% of them were found once. The biggest ten clones account for 1.5% of the sample.

The research as a whole found: HLA typing was unavailable for some donors at each locus, so association tests used only the typed subset. The classifier was reported to diagnose cytomegalovirus status with high specificity and sensitivity in both the original and validation cohorts. The 87-base-pair reads could not distinguish some IMGT-functional V segments, including TRBV6-2 and TRBV6-3, so those segments were excluded. In vitro tests confirmed that a few of the cytomegalovirus-associated TCR beta chains recognize cytomegalovirus antigens. A further reported finding was that TCR beta sequences accurately predicted the HLA-A and HLA-B alleles for most subjects in the first cohort. When HLA alleles, especially DR and DQ, strongly co-occurred, attributing TCR associations to individual alleles was difficult. An association between a missense DCLRE1C variant and V-gene and J-gene trimming of TCR beta chains was found in a later genetic analysis and replicated in an independent cohort. Presence/absence analyses assumed roughly uniform sequencing depth across donors, an assumption that may not hold. A cluster of highly shared sequence variants was judged likely to represent a technical artifact of the sequencing pipeline. In a later analysis, HLA-associated TCR beta chains were found to be more clonally expanded and to have lower generation probabilities than equally common non-associated chains. CMV serostatus was the only immune exposure information available for the cohort. According to a later genetic analysis, donors in an Asian-associated ancestry cluster had fewer N-insertions in productive TCRs than the roughly 670-donor mean. While some public TCRs were present in many individuals, most TCR sequences turned up only very rarely across donors. According to a later analysis, most CMV-associated TCR beta chains appeared to be HLA-restricted, and the HLA associations seemed to be driven largely by CMV exposure. The authors suggested that the approach could potentially be generalized to other disease states and immunological phenotypes. A later analysis found that TCR association rates varied across HLA loci, with DRB1 alleles showing the most associated TCRs and HLA-C alleles the fewest. In the study, 164 TCR beta chains were listed as associated with cytomegalovirus. Only TCR beta chains were sequenced in this cohort, and the absence of alpha or paired-chain data limited detectable features. Specific HLA alleles were associated with 15,000 to 20,000 TCR beta sequences at a false discovery rate of 0.05 in a later analysis. Linkage disequilibrium might explain the correlated functional status among segregating V segments, but an unknown experimental factor could not be excluded. A later analysis reported that several top co-occurrence clusters appeared linked to parvovirus B19, influenza, CMV and Epstein-Barr virus. An earlier analysis of approximately 500 of the donors showed that most TCR beta V segments appeared in productive rearrangements either about 90% or about 30% of the time, which broadly matched IMGT annotations. Because counts were too low, more than 15 rarely observed V segments, including chromosome 9 orphons, were left out of the earlier analysis of a few hundred of the donors.

The cohort comprised 670 or so healthy bone marrow donors. All cohort members were sampled while nominally healthy, although unrecorded immune exposures were likely present. The donor tested CMV seropositive, placing the donor among the 289 seropositive members of the cohort. Each donor provided a peripheral blood sample, and peripheral blood mononuclear cells were used for TCR beta sequencing. The Qiagen DNeasy Blood Extraction Kit was used to extract genomic DNA from the blood cell samples. Cut back by 0 bases and 6 bases, the V and J ends lie 24 bases apart. The germline V gene supplies CDR1 SGDLS and CDR2 YYNGEE. Including the terminal cysteine and phenylalanine, the CDR3 comprises 19 residues. The DNA shown is the 57-base CDR3, in frame from base 1.

The receptor chain draws on TRBV9 and TRBJ2-2, and TRBD2 may be the D gene, going by 6 matching bases. Sequenced material: PBMCs. The TCR was taken from a girl aged 5-17 years in good health and CMV-seropositive. The CDR3 is CASSVGILYGDLEPGELFF. Here is the DNA: TGTGCCAGCAGCGTAGGAATTCTATACGGGGACTTGGAGCCCGGGGAGCTGTTTTTT.